These 13 T cell receptor beta chains came from one sample sequenced in a study of T cells expressing NK-cell markers. Reprocessing the 5' RACE reads, TCRdb reports a single entry for every CDR3 protein and omits DNA. Reported are roughly 390,000 distinct CDR3 sequences; the ten largest clones contain around 11%. Sequenced input: blood T cells: a sorted CD56 or NKG2C T cell subset, CD4+ or CD8+ T cells, or bulk PBMC T cells (not recorded which). The origin of the receptors is a woman aged 50 to 65 in good health.

The rearrangement links TRBV5-1 to TRBJ1-1. There are 15 residues in the CDR3. The germline gives CDR1 SGHRS, CDR2 YFSETQ. CDR3 protein: CASSLESGRAAEAFF.

The J gene is TRBJ2-1, the V gene TRBV29-1; TCRdb lists TRBD2, though no DNA is available to test this call. Germline CDR1 SQVTM, CDR2 ANQGSEA. The CDR3 covers 15 residues. This chain's CDR3 is CSDLKAGGLYNEQFF.

The chain has TRBV6-5 and TRBJ1-1; with no DNA, the TCRdb D assignment of TRBD1 cannot be verified. The CDR3 has 15 residues. CDR1 and CDR2 from the germline V gene are MNHEY and SVGAGI. CDR3 residues: CASNPLRGSGTEAFF.

The V and J genes are TRBV7-9 and TRBJ1-1; TCRdb indicates TRBD1, and absent DNA this call remains unverified. CDR1 and CDR2 (germline): SEHNR, FQNEAQ (reference sequence). The CDR3 totals 15 residues. The CDR3 spells CASSSPGQARSEAFF.

This chain uses TRBV20-1 with TRBJ2-3; TCRdb's D call of TRBD1 is untestable without DNA. Germline V gene sequence: CDR1 DFQATT, CDR2 SNEGSKA (reference sequence). The CDR3 length is 16 residues. CDR3 in amino acids: CSARAQVGVITDTQYF.

The V and J genes are TRBV12-3 or TRBV12-4 and TRBJ2-7; TCRdb selects TRBD1, and the lack of DNA leaves this call unchecked. This CDR3 has 18 residues. The chain's CDR3 is CASSLKGQGAGLSYEQYF.

V usage is TRBV24-1 and J usage is TRBJ2-2; TCRdb's D call, TRBD1, is unchecked because there is no DNA. The germline CDR1 and CDR2 sequences are KGHDR and SFDVKD. The CDR3 has 12 residues. CDR3 loop: CATSLTGIELFF.

The chain couples TRBV30 to TRBJ2-5. Germline assignment: CDR1 GTSNPN and CDR2 SVGIG (reference sequence). The CDR3 runs 12 residues. The CDR3 sequence: CAWSFAAETQYF.

The genes are TRBV6-5 and TRBJ1-1. The length of the CDR3 is 12 residues. Germline CDR1 and CDR2: MNHEY and SVGAGI. The CDR3 is CASSWPGAEAFF.

CDR3 sequence: CASSSDDLGTDTQYF. The chain carries TRBV7-2 and TRBJ2-3. In germline, CDR1 is SGHTA, CDR2 FQGNSA. CDR3 length: 15 residues.

The chain has TRBV5-1 and TRBJ2-3; lacking DNA, the TRBD1 call made by TCRdb goes unchecked. Germline lookup yields CDR1 SGHRS and CDR2 YFSETQ. This CDR3 is 15 amino acids long. The CDR3 loop is CASSLEDTRTDTQYF.

This rearrangement joins TRBV5-5 to TRBJ2-5; TCRdb calls TRBD1, which cannot be checked without DNA. Germline-derived CDR1 and CDR2 are SGHKS and YYEKEE (reference sequence). The CDR3 is 13 residues long. The CDR3 loop is CASSYQGQETQYF.

V usage is TRBV15 and J usage is TRBJ2-2. The germline V gene encodes CDR1 LNHNV and CDR2 YYDKDF (reference sequence). This CDR3 contains 11 residues. CDR3 amino acids: CATGLAGELFF.